Shown below are 14 T cell receptor beta chains from a single sample sequenced in a study of blood T cell repertoires in COVID-19 (dated by TCRdb to 2020 to 2021). Library preparation was by the immunoSEQ multiplex PCR assay. As stored in TCRdb, this immuneACCESS dataset retains in-frame rearrangements with V and J assigned. A fraction of the clones does not appear; measured against another copy, unresolved V genes explain less than half of the discrepancy, and the remainder lacks a known reason. The sample records roughly 62,000 clones, roughly nine tenths of which are singletons. Roughly 9.1% of the sample comes from the top ten. Sequenced input: peripheral blood. These receptors were obtained from a human donor with acute or convalescent COVID-19. The donor label of this sample is uncertain.

J is TRBJ2-7 and V is TRBV7-2, with 7 bases identical to TRBD2. Germline V gene data show CDR1 as SGHTA and CDR2 as FQGNSA. V gave up 5 bases and J gave up 2 bases; unmatched junction bases: 9. CDR3 size: 15 residues. The CDR3 protein is CASSPLLATPYEQYF. In nucleotides, the CDR3 is TGTGCCAGCAGCCCCCTACTAGCGACCCCCTACGAGCAGTACTTC.

This sequence joins TRBV5-8 and TRBJ2-1, with 7 bases fitting TRBD2. The CDR3 spans 18 residues. Germline V gene sequence: CDR1 SGHTS, CDR2 YDEGEE. J was trimmed by 8 bases and V by 4 bases; bases with no gene match: 21. The CDR3 bases are TGTGCCAGCAGCGTGGGCTTTTTAGGCGGGAGACCGCGGGATGAGCAGTTCTTC. This translates into CASSVGFLGGRPRDEQFF.

This clone came up once. The gene calls are TRBV5-1 and TRBJ2-7, with a weak D call TRBD2 (5 bases). Germline V gives CDR1 SGHRS, CDR2 YFSETQ. V was clipped by 0 bases and J by 2 bases, with 12 bases between them. The length of the CDR3 is 15 residues. The CDR3 loop reads CASSLVAGGAYEQYF. CDR3 bases: TGCGCCAGCAGCTTGGTAGCAGGAGGAGCCTACGAGCAGTACTTC.

The V and J genes are TRBV18 and TRBJ1-1, with D uncertain. V lost 1 base and J 6 bases, leaving 12 bases between the germline ends. In germline, CDR1 is KGHSH, CDR2 LQKENI. This CDR3 is built from 14 residues. The CDR3 bases are TGTGCCAGCTCACCACAGCAAGCTCCCGCTGAAGCTTTCTTT. Translation gives CASSPQQAPAEAFF.

The chain combines TRBV5-1 with TRBJ2-2; 11 nucleotides agree with TRBD2. V dropped 3 bases and J dropped 4; count of bases not matched to a gene: 5. Germline V gives CDR1 SGHRS, CDR2 YFSETQ. This CDR3 spans 16 amino acids. The CDR3 loop is CASSWLAGGSTGELFF. In DNA, the CDR3 is TGCGCCAGCAGCTGGCTAGCGGGGGGATCCACCGGGGAGCTGTTTTTT. Using reference TRBV5-1 and TRBJ2-2 for the parts outside the CDR3, the full variable domain is KAGVTQTPRYLIKTRGQQVTLSCSPISGHRSVSWYQQTPGQGLQFLFEYFSETQRNKGNFPGRFSGRQFSNSRSEMNVSTLELGDSALYLCASSWLAGGSTGELFFGEGSRLTVL.

J is TRBJ2-3 and V is TRBV7-9; D perhaps matches TRBD2 (5 bases). The CDR3 is 14 residues long. Trimming cost V 7 bases and J 2 bases, with 13 bases left between them. Per the germline V gene, CDR1 is SEHNR and CDR2 is FQNEAQ (reference sequence). CDR3 in amino acids: CASTSPGFTDTQYF. CDR3 bases: TGTGCCAGCACTTCCCCGGGGTTCACAGATACGCAGTATTTT. The complete variable domain, with remaining parts taken from reference TRBV7-9 and TRBJ2-3, reads DTGVSQNPRHKITKRGQNVTFRCDPISEHNRLYWYRQTLGQGPEFLTYFQNEAQLEKSRLLSDRFSAERPKGSFSTLEIQRTEQGDSAMYLCASTSPGFTDTQYFGPGTRLTVL.

J is TRBJ2-7 and V is TRBV7-9, with 7 bases that match TRBD1. Germline trimming cut 6 bases from V and 6 bases from J; bases unmatched to any gene: 8. Germline V CDR1 and CDR2: SEHNR, FQNEAQ (reference sequence). The CDR3 loop spans 13 amino acids. CDR3 DNA: TGTGCCAGCAGTCGACAGGGAAGTGGCGAGCAGTACTTC. Protein: CASSRQGSGEQYF.

The chain recombines TRBV12-3 or TRBV12-4 with TRBJ1-1, with D perhaps TRBD1 (5 bases). The ends were cut back, 0 bases at V and 3 bases at J, with 5 bases in the middle. CDR3 size: 13 residues. CDR3 region: CASSLAGDTEAFF. As DNA, the CDR3 is TGTGCCAGCAGTTTAGCAGGGGACACTGAAGCTTTCTTT.

This clone was counted a few times. J is TRBJ1-2 and V is TRBV30; D call uncertain. The V gene's germline CDR1 is GTSNPN and CDR2 SVGIG (reference sequence). The V gene lost 2 bases and the J gene lost 2 bases, with 3 bases spanning the gap. CDR3 length: 11 amino acids. CDR3 in DNA: TGTGCCTGGAGTCAAAACTATGGCTACACCTTC. It translates to CAWSQNYGYTF.

This chain links TRBV28 with TRBJ1-4, with D perhaps matching TRBD1 (6 bases). V lost 3 bases, J lost 1 base, and 12 bases lay in between. Germline lookup yields CDR1 MDHEN and CDR2 SYDVKM. The CDR3 length is 16 residues. CDR3 protein: CASSFKQGVTNEKLFF. DNA of the CDR3: TGTGCCAGCAGTTTTAAACAGGGTGTAACTAATGAAAAACTGTTTTTT.

This chain uses TRBV28 with TRBJ2-2; TRBD2 matches at 12 bases. This CDR3 is 17 amino acids long. Germline-derived CDR1 and CDR2 are MDHEN and SYDVKM. The V and J ends lost 5 bases and 5 bases, in that order; junction bases with no gene match: 9. CDR3 sequence reads: CASSPSGLAGRTGELFF. Written as DNA, the CDR3 is TGTGCCAGCAGTCCGTCAGGACTAGCGGGGAGGACCGGGGAGCTGTTTTTT.

V is TRBV11-2 and J is TRBJ1-1; TRBD1 matches 7 bases. Germline assignment: CDR1 SGHAT and CDR2 FQNNGV. The CDR3 runs to 14 residues. V lost 3 bases and J lost 4; bases outside the gene matches: 5. CDR3 coding DNA: TGTGCCAGCAGCTTTACCTCAGGGGGCACTGAAGCTTTCTTT. Protein: CASSFTSGGTEAFF.

Here the CDR3 reads CASSMGRHRVYNSPLHF. In DNA, the CDR3 is TGTGCCAGCAGCATGGGGCGCCACAGGGTCTATAATTCACCCCTCCACTTT. The chain employs TRBV28 and TRBJ1-6; D is possibly TRBD1 (6 bases). CDR1 is MDHEN, CDR2 SYDVKM, per germline. The CDR3 sequence is 17 residues long. V lost 6 bases, J lost 3 bases, and 18 bases lay in between.

The chain has TRBV7-9 and TRBJ2-7, with 9 nucleotides matching TRBD1. The germline V gene encodes CDR1 SEHNR and CDR2 FQNEAQ (reference sequence). The CDR3 covers 15 residues. With 6 bases clipped from V and 7 bases from J, the junction kept 13 bases outside the gene matches. CDR3 coding DNA: TGTGCCAGCAGTCACACAGGGGGCCGGGGCGATGAGCAGTACTTC. The encoded protein is CASSHTGGRGDEQYF.